What follows are 9 T cell receptor beta chains derived from one specimen sequenced in a study of vaccination and CD4 T cells after COVID-19. As for treatment: 10-day PBMC culture with coronavirus spike peptide pools or control peptides (ViraFEST assay). Harvesting of the unexposed donor's CD4+ T cells predated the COVID-19 pandemic (2011-2018). Cultured CD4+ T cell DNA underwent sequencing with the Oncomine TCR Beta short-read assay. TCRdb analysed the PCR reads with MiXCR anew, one entry per CDR3 protein. Among nearly 4,500 distinct CDR3 sequences listed, 25% to 30% were seen once. No antigens are known for them. The sample consisted of CD4+ T cells from blood, cultured in vitro. Receptors originate from a human donor in good health.

The chain is built from TRBV19 and TRBJ1-1; tentative D call: TRBD1 (6 bases). Germline assignment: CDR1 LNHDA and CDR2 SQIVND (reference sequence). Trimming cost V 3 bases and J 2 bases, with 19 bases left between them. This CDR3 contains 17 residues. The CDR3 loop is CASSIWDTTWSNTEAFF. The CDR3 region has the DNA TGTGCCAGTAGTATTTGGGACACCACTTGGAGTAACACTGAAGCTTTCTTT.

V is TRBV7-9 and J is TRBJ2-2, with D perhaps matching TRBD1 (6 bases). Deletions cut 6 bases from V and 4 bases from J, with 30 bases between. The CDR3 is 20 residues long. Germline CDR1 is SEHNR and CDR2 is FQNEAQ (reference sequence). The CDR3 region is CASSSRPVGDWGQVTGELFF. The CDR3 DNA follows: TGTGCCAGCAGTTCAAGGCCGGTGGGAGACTGGGGGCAGGTCACCGGGGAGCTGTTTTTT.

J is TRBJ2-7 and V is TRBV12-3 or TRBV12-4; 8 bases match TRBD1. J gave up 3 bases and V 3 bases, and 1 base lay outside the gene matches. The CDR3 sequence is 13 residues long. CDR3 sequence (DNA): TGTGCCAGCAGTTTCGGACAGGGCTACGAGCAGTACTTC. This translates into CASSFGQGYEQYF.

The V call is TRBV29-1, the J call TRBJ2-7; perhaps TRBD2 as D (5 bases). The germline CDR1 and CDR2 sequences are SQVTM and ANQGSEA. V lost 3 bases to trimming and J lost 2 bases, with 14 bases between them. The CDR3 is 14 residues long. The CDR3 sequence: CSVDSGSATYEQYF. The CDR3 region has the DNA TGCAGCGTTGATTCGGGGTCAGCAACCTACGAGCAGTACTTC.

The chain is built from TRBV9 and TRBJ1-6, with 7 bases lining up with TRBD1. The CDR3 has 14 residues. Looked up from germline, CDR1 is SGDLS and CDR2 is YYNGEE. J gave up 6 bases and V 3 bases, and 3 bases lay outside the gene matches. The CDR3 here is CASSGRGTNSPLHF. The CDR3 coding sequence is TGTGCCAGCAGCGGCAGGGGGACTAATTCACCCCTCCACTTT.

The sample holds a few counts of this clonotype. V usage is TRBV7-8 and J usage is TRBJ2-3; no clear D gene. V lost 3 bases to trimming and J lost 0 bases, with 4 bases between them. CDR3 length equals 13 residues. Germline V gene data show CDR1 as SGHVS and CDR2 as FQNEAQ. This CDR3 reads CASSFLSTDTQYF. CDR3 nucleotide sequence: TGTGCCAGCAGCTTCCTTAGCACAGATACGCAGTATTTT.

This clonotype was seen only a few times. The chain combines TRBV28 with TRBJ1-6; TRBD1 aligns across 7 bases. CDR3 length equals 14 residues. Germline values: CDR1 MDHEN, CDR2 SYDVKM. Trimming at V came to 4 bases and at J to 5 bases, leaving 2 bases not matched to a gene. The CDR3 DNA sequence: TGTGCCAGCAGTTCCGGGACAGATAATTCACCCCTCCACTTT. Amino acids: CASSSGTDNSPLHF.

This clonotype is medium-sized. The gene calls are TRBV20-1 and TRBJ2-3; 10 bases align to TRBD2. Germline CDR1 is DFQATT and CDR2 is SNEGSKA (reference sequence). The CDR3 is 14 residues long. The V and J ends lost 6 bases and 5 bases, in that order; junction bases with no gene match: 8. The CDR3 DNA reads as TGCAGTGCCCCTAGCGGGAGTGGGATAGATACGCAGTATTTT. Protein sequence: CSAPSGSGIDTQYF.

This clonotype was detected a few times. J is TRBJ2-3 and V is TRBV7-8; 8 bases agree with TRBD2. Losses at the gene ends were 4 bases for V and 4 bases for J; bases not matched to a gene: 13. Germline loops: CDR1 SGHVS, CDR2 FQNEAQ. The CDR3 loop spans 17 amino acids. CDR3 sequence reads: CASSYSETGGPPDTQYF. The CDR3 DNA is TGTGCCAGCAGCTATAGTGAAACGGGAGGGCCCCCAGATACGCAGTATTTT.